This T cell receptor (beta chain) was sequenced during a study of blood T cell repertoires in COVID-19. Study background: Researchers got acute and convalescent COVID-19 samples from the United States, Italy and Spain. In each case, the material was cDNA or gDNA derived from T cells, B-cell-depleted T cells, or PBMCs.

CDR3 size: 15 residues. From germline, CDR1 is SNHLY and CDR2 FYNNEI. V lost 3 bases to trimming and J lost 0 bases, with 12 bases between them. As originally analysed: Counts of nucleated cells, estimated from reference gene primer amplification, were obtained. Method: immunoSEQ multiplex PCR; TCRdb's copy keeps in-frame clones and lacks some. D and trimming were read from the DNA, whereas the V and J calls and clone size are those reported in that table. The sample consists of 200,000 to 250,000 clones, around 84% of them appearing once. The V gene is TRBV2, the J gene TRBJ2-7; D is perhaps TRBD1 (6 bases). The sample taken for sequencing was peripheral blood. The origin of this receptor is a man older than 75 with acute or convalescent COVID-19. CDR3 loop: CASSEGALGSYEQYF. The DNA for the CDR3 is TGTGCCAGCAGTGAGGGGGCTCTCGGCTCCTACGAGCAGTACTTC.